One T cell receptor beta chain is described in this entry. Its antigen is not known. V lost 1 base to trimming and J lost 2 bases, with 21 bases between them. From germline, CDR1 is LGHNA and CDR2 YNFKEQ. The CDR3 runs to 18 residues. The PCR had 60 Vbeta and 13 Jbeta primers. Libraries were prepared by immunoSEQ multiplex PCR; TCRdb keeps only in-frame clonotypes and omits some of them. This repertoire shows roughly 27,000 clones, 50% to 75% found once; its top ten account for approximately 43%. The record originates from a study of cytomegalovirus exposure and HLA in healthy donors. Study overall: Under 85% of a few hundred genotyped donors fell in the Caucasian-associated ancestry cluster. Study-level results: Investigators reported 164 TCR beta chains as tied to cytomegalovirus.

The sequenced sample consisted of PBMCs. The chain employs TRBV4-2 and TRBJ2-7, with a possible D match to TRBD2 (5 bases). The sequence was obtained from a male donor in good health and CMV-seropositive. CDR3 nucleotide sequence: TGTGCCAGCAGCCAAGGTCCCTGGGCGGAGCGGAGTCCCTACGAGCAGTACTTC. Translated: CASSQGPWAERSPYEQYF.